These T cell receptor beta chains were read from a single sample in a study of beta chain features in type 1 diabetes. Assay used: immunoSEQ multiplex PCR; TCRdb lists only in-frame clones, some missing. The sample holds 640,000 or so clones, over 13% seen once. Sequenced input: naive CD4+ T cells from blood. These receptors all come from a man younger than 30 with type 1 diabetes. The CDR3 runs from the conserved cysteine through the conserved F or W. A D gene is named only where the DNA matches it firmly. Not every row has a clone size; where given, it reads once, few, many or a size class.

clone size	V gene	D gene	J gene	CDR3 protein	CDR3 DNA
few	TRBV7-3	TRBD2	TRBJ2-3	CASSPLASTGGHTDTQYF	TGTGCCAGCAGCCCACTCGCGTCGACGGGGGGGCACACAGATACGCAGTATTTT
few	TRBV2	TRBD1	TRBJ1-2	CASSVEGQGGVGYTF	TGTGCCAGCAGTGTCGAGGGACAGGGGGGTGTTGGCTACACCTTC
NA	TRBV7-2	TRBD1	TRBJ2-5	CASSRSGTVIETQYF	TGTGCCAGCAGTCGATCCGGGACAGTCATCGAGACCCAGTACTTC
NA	TRBV7-6	NA	TRBJ1-1	CASSLGSVRGTEAFF	TGTGCCAGCAGCCTAGGGTCTGTTCGTGGCACTGAAGCTTTCTTT
few	TRBV9	TRBD2	TRBJ2-3	CASSVLSSGSTDTQYF	TGTGCCAGCAGCGTTTTGTCTAGCGGCAGCACAGATACGCAGTATTTT
few	TRBV7-4	NA	TRBJ2-7	CASILRARDEQYF	TGTGCCAGCATCCTTCGGGCTCGAGACGAGCAGTACTTC
few	TRBV27	TRBD1	TRBJ1-2	CASSLTGDGYTF	TGTGCCAGCAGCCTGACAGGGGATGGCTACACCTTC
NA	TRBV5-1	TRBD2	TRBJ2-5	CASSLVVAGQETQYF	TGCGCCAGCAGCTTGGTCGTAGCGGGGCAAGAGACCCAGTACTTC
NA	TRBV27	NA	TRBJ2-1	CASRRFVPGDNEQFF	TGTGCCAGCAGACGCTTCGTACCAGGAGACAATGAGCAGTTCTTC
few	TRBV30	TRBD2	TRBJ2-3	CAWRSGGAKDTQYF	TGTGCCTGGAGGAGCGGGGGGGCAAAGGATACGCAGTATTTT
NA	TRBV5-4	TRBD1	TRBJ1-1	CASRSGTGTPGNTEAFF	TGTGCCAGCAGGTCCGGGACAGGCACGCCTGGGAACACTGAAGCTTTCTTT
NA	TRBV30	NA	TRBJ1-1	CAWSRGTEAFF	TGTGCCTGGAGTCGGGGCACTGAAGCTTTCTTT
NA	TRBV18	TRBD1	TRBJ1-1	CASSPAQGGTEAFF	TGTGCCAGCTCACCAGCCCAGGGGGGCACTGAAGCTTTCTTT
few	TRBV9	TRBD1	TRBJ1-1	CASSPQGGSTEAFF	TGTGCCAGCAGCCCTCAGGGGGGGAGCACTGAAGCTTTCTTT
NA	TRBV29-1	TRBD1	TRBJ1-2	CSVGTYRGRRVDYGYTF	TGCAGCGTCGGTACCTACAGGGGGCGCAGGGTAGACTATGGCTACACCTTC
NA	TRBV28	NA	TRBJ1-5	CASNGPDGKPQHF	TGTGCCAGCAACGGGCCGGACGGGAAGCCCCAGCATTTT
many	TRBV7-2	NA	TRBJ2-3	CASSQRRGADTQYF	TGTGCCAGCAGCCAAAGGCGAGGCGCAGATACGCAGTATTTT
few	TRBV28	NA	TRBJ2-5	CASSSPGEEETQYF	TGTGCCAGCAGTTCCCCAGGGGAAGAGGAGACCCAGTACTTC
few	TRBV11-2	TRBD1	TRBJ2-5	CASSLTPQGQETQYF	TGTGCCAGCAGCTTAACCCCACAGGGGCAAGAGACCCAGTACTTC
NA	TRBV23-1	NA	TRBJ2-5	CASSQSAVQETQYF	TGCGCCAGCAGTCAATCGGCGGTGCAAGAGACCCAGTACTTC
NA	TRBV20-1	NA	TRBJ2-5	CSARGPETQYF	TGCAGTGCTAGAGGGCCGGAGACCCAGTACTTC
NA	TRBV11-3	NA	TRBJ2-7	CASSSYSEREQYF	TGTGCCAGCAGCTCATACTCCGAAAGGGAGCAGTACTTC
NA	TRBV2	TRBD1	TRBJ2-2	CASSATGHTGELFF	TGTGCCAGCAGCGCGACAGGGCACACCGGGGAGCTGTTTTTT
NA	TRBV7-9	NA	TRBJ2-7	CASSLDLGPYEQYF	TGTGCCAGCAGCCTCGATCTAGGCCCCTACGAGCAGTACTTC
NA	TRBV27	NA	TRBJ1-5	CAVRGQPQHF	TGTGCCGTACGGGGGCAGCCCCAGCATTTT
NA	TRBV30	TRBD1	TRBJ2-7	CAWSSGQGYEQYF	TGTGCCTGGAGTTCAGGACAGGGCTACGAGCAGTACTTC
NA	TRBV5-4	TRBD2	TRBJ2-5	CASSTPRLAQETQYF	TGTGCCAGCAGCACCCCGAGACTAGCCCAAGAGACCCAGTACTTC
few	TRBV6-1	TRBD2	TRBJ2-1	CASSDRAGGSSYNEQFF	TGTGCCAGCAGTGACCGAGCGGGAGGGAGCTCCTACAATGAGCAGTTCTTC
few	TRBV19	TRBD1	TRBJ2-1	CASSLGQYNEQFF	TGTGCCAGTAGTCTGGGACAGTACAATGAGCAGTTCTTC
NA	TRBV2	NA	TRBJ1-4	CASSDGAVALF	TGTGCCAGCAGTGATGGGGCAGTGGCTCTTTTT
few	TRBV30	NA	TRBJ2-2	CAWGDNTGELFF	TGTGCCTGGGGGGACAACACCGGGGAGCTGTTTTTT
NA	TRBV30	TRBD1	TRBJ1-1	CAWSPGQGAGNTEAFF	TGTGCCTGGAGCCCTGGACAGGGGGCGGGGAACACTGAAGCTTTCTTT
NA	TRBV29-1	TRBD1	TRBJ2-3	CSADRETDTQYF	TGCAGCGCGGACAGGGAGACAGATACGCAGTATTTT
few	TRBV6-5	TRBD2	TRBJ2-3	CASRRTSGGYDTQYF	TGTGCCAGCAGGCGGACTAGCGGGGGGTATGATACGCAGTATTTT
few	TRBV7-2	NA	TRBJ1-5	CASSLYGSDQPQHF	TGTGCCAGCAGCTTATACGGGTCCGATCAGCCCCAGCATTTT
few	TRBV28	NA	TRBJ1-2	CASRGRASGYTF	TGTGCCAGCCGAGGCCGCGCTTCTGGCTACACCTTC
few	TRBV7-2	TRBD1	TRBJ2-7	CASSLARDSYEQYF	TGTGCCAGCAGCTTAGCGAGGGACAGCTACGAGCAGTACTTC
few	TRBV7-2	TRBD1	TRBJ1-5	CASSLIMGQGYQPQHF	TGTGCCAGCAGCCTAATTATGGGACAGGGATATCAGCCCCAGCATTTT
few	TRBV18	TRBD2	TRBJ2-1	CASSPRTSGQSYNEQFF	TGTGCCAGCTCACCACGAACTAGCGGGCAGTCCTACAATGAGCAGTTCTTC
few	TRBV30	TRBD1	TRBJ1-4	CAWSVLGQGHEKLFF	TGTGCCTGGAGTGTACTTGGACAGGGGCATGAAAAACTGTTTTTT
NA	TRBV27	NA	TRBJ1-1	CASSSRENTEAFF	TGTGCCAGCAGTAGCAGGGAGAACACTGAAGCTTTCTTT
NA	TRBV27	NA	TRBJ2-1	CASSLSMGLQLDNEQFF	TGTGCCAGCAGTTTATCGATGGGGCTCCAATTAGACAATGAGCAGTTCTTC
few	TRBV11-2	TRBD1	TRBJ2-7	CASSRGTGSLEQYF	TGTGCCAGCAGCCGTGGGACAGGGTCATTAGAGCAGTACTTC
few	TRBV6-5	NA	TRBJ2-5	CASSRRGMYQETQYF	TGTGCCAGCAGTCGGAGGGGAATGTACCAAGAGACCCAGTACTTC
few	TRBV7-2	NA	TRBJ1-1	CASLRQGSTEAFF	TGTGCCAGCTTACGGCAGGGGAGCACTGAAGCTTTCTTT
few	TRBV30	NA	TRBJ1-1	CAWSDTGSAVNTEAFF	TGTGCCTGGAGTGACACAGGGTCGGCCGTGAACACTGAAGCTTTCTTT
NA	TRBV30	TRBD2	TRBJ2-1	CAWSVGLAKYNEQFF	TGTGCCTGGAGTGTAGGACTAGCGAAGTACAATGAGCAGTTCTTC
NA	TRBV29-1	NA	TRBJ2-1	CSVAPYNEQFF	TGCAGCGTTGCTCCTTACAATGAGCAGTTCTTC
NA	TRBV30	TRBD2	TRBJ2-1	CAWSVPGLAGYNEQFF	TGTGCCTGGAGTGTACCTGGACTAGCGGGGTACAATGAGCAGTTCTTC
NA	TRBV7-3	NA	TRBJ2-6	CASSLTGAGANVLTF	TGTGCCAGCAGCCTAACGGGGGCTGGGGCCAACGTCCTGACTTTC
few	TRBV20-1	TRBD1	TRBJ2-1	CSARGQGFAFF	TGCAGTGCTAGGGGACAGGGGTTCGCGTTCTTC
NA	TRBV30	NA	TRBJ1-1	CAWSVGGNTEAFF	TGTGCCTGGAGTGTAGGCGGGAACACTGAAGCTTTCTTT
NA	TRBV9	NA	TRBJ2-1	CASSVDKAGYNEQFF	TGTGCCAGCAGCGTAGATAAAGCGGGCTACAATGAGCAGTTCTTC
few	TRBV28	TRBD1	TRBJ2-3	CASSSGQGGDTQYF	TGTGCCAGCAGTTCGGGACAGGGCGGCGATACGCAGTATTTT
once	TRBV19	NA	TRBJ1-2	CASSPRDIYGYTF	TGTGCCAGTAGTCCCCGGGACATCTATGGCTACACCTTC
few	TRBV29-1	NA	TRBJ2-3	CSVLTRATQYF	TGCAGCGTTCTTACTAGAGCTACGCAGTATTTT